The 20 T cell receptor beta chains listed next were all sequenced from one sample in a study of blood T cell repertoires in COVID-19. Here immunoSEQ multiplex PCR was the method, and the copy in TCRdb shows in-frame clones only, minus some. Counted here are 100,000 to 120,000 clones, about 85% occurring once; the ten biggest clones make up more than 4%. The material sequenced was peripheral blood. Receptors were obtained from a human donor in a cohort sampled during active COVID-19.

The V and J genes are TRBV10-3 and TRBJ2-3; tentative D call: TRBD1 (5 bases). The CDR3 length is 15 residues. CDR1 is ENHRY, CDR2 SYGVKD, per germline. Trimming left V 5 bases short and J 5 bases short, with 17 bases between. DNA for the CDR3: TGTGCCATCAGTCTGAGGCAGGGTGTAGGAGATACGCAGTATTTT. Amino acids: CAISLRQGVGDTQYF.

The table lists this clone with a count of one. The chain links TRBV5-1 to TRBJ1-1, with TRBD1 identical over 8 bases. Germline CDR1 reads SGHRS; CDR2 reads YFSETQ. The V segment lost 6 bases and the J segment 5 bases; nucleotides outside the gene matches: 9. This CDR3 contains 14 residues. CDR3 sequence reads: CASKSAQGETEAFF. In nucleotides, the CDR3 is TGCGCCAGCAAATCGGCACAGGGGGAAACTGAAGCTTTCTTT.

In the case of this clone: Mismatch with germline at one junction end may stem from a read error. J is TRBJ1-5 and V is TRBV5-1; possibly TRBD1 for D (6 bases). Germline CDR1 reads SGHRS; CDR2 reads YFSETQ. The length of the CDR3 is 15 residues. In DNA, the CDR3 is TGCGCCAGCAGTTTGGACAGCCATAGCAATCAGCCCCAGCATTTT. Protein product: CASSLDSHSNQPQHF.

The chain employs TRBV5-1 and TRBJ2-2, with TRBD1 identical over 8 bases. CDR1 and CDR2 from the germline V gene are SGHRS and YFSETQ. There are 16 residues in the CDR3. V shed 0 bases, J shed 5 bases, and the junction held 6 bases outside the gene matches. CDR3 DNA: TGCGCCAGCAGCTTGGCCTGGACAGGGCCGACCGGGGAGCTGTTTTTT. It translates to CASSLAWTGPTGELFF.

Only a few counts were recorded for this clone. This rearrangement joins TRBV28 to TRBJ1-1, with a possible D match to TRBD1 (5 bases). Germline-derived CDR1 and CDR2 are MDHEN and SYDVKM. The germline V and J ends were trimmed by 7 bases and 8 bases, with 23 bases remaining between them. The CDR3 consists of 15 residues. The CDR3 reads CASISTQGGFREAFF. DNA for the CDR3: TGTGCCAGCATCTCAACTCAGGGTGGGTTTAGGGAAGCTTTCTTT.

The chain links TRBV4-1 to TRBJ2-1; possibly TRBD1 for D (6 bases). V was trimmed by 3 bases and J by 3 bases, leaving 18 bases between them. The germline CDR1 and CDR2 sequences are MGHRA and YSYEKL. The CDR3 is made up of 17 amino acids. The DNA of the CDR3 is TGCGCCAGCAGCCAGGGTGCACAGGGATCCCTCTACAATGAGCAGTTCTTC. Translation gives CASSQGAQGSLYNEQFF.

This chain joins TRBV7-9 and TRBJ2-5; a weak D match, TRBD2 (5 bases). This CDR3 has 14 residues. Trimming removed 0 bases at V and 5 bases at J, with 10 bases between. Germline values: CDR1 SEHNR, CDR2 FQNEAQ (reference sequence). CDR3 residues: CASSLAPAEETQYF. The DNA for the CDR3 is TGTGCCAGCAGCTTAGCCCCAGCGGAGGAGACCCAGTACTTC.

The chain employs TRBV6-6 and TRBJ1-3; weak D call: TRBD1 (6 bases). The CDR3 covers 14 residues. With 5 bases removed from V and 4 bases from J, the gap between germline ends came to 12 bases. Germline loops: CDR1 MNHNY, CDR2 SVGAGI (reference sequence). As DNA, the CDR3 is TGTGCCAGCAGTAACACAGGGAGAGGAAACACCATATATTTT. Its translation: CASSNTGRGNTIYF.

J is TRBJ1-2 and V is TRBV10-3; 9 nucleotides agree with TRBD1. Germline V lookup: CDR1 ENHRY, CDR2 SYGVKD. Unmatched junction bases numbered 4, after V lost 2 bases and J lost 3 bases. CDR3 length: 15 amino acids. The CDR3 loop reads CAISEGTGGHYGYTF. In nucleotides, the CDR3 is TGTGCCATCAGTGAGGGAACAGGGGGCCACTATGGCTACACCTTC.

This clone has just one count. This chain links TRBV12-3 or TRBV12-4 with TRBJ1-2; no clear D. This CDR3 contains 13 residues. V lost 6 bases and J 2 bases, leaving 10 bases between the germline ends. The CDR3 loop reads CASSDTENYGYTF. The CDR3 DNA is TGTGCCAGCAGCGACACAGAAAACTATGGCTACACCTTC.

V gene TRBV7-9 combines with J gene TRBJ2-7; a weak D match, TRBD2 (6 bases). V shed 7 bases and J shed 4 bases, with 17 bases lying between them. Germline assignment: CDR1 SEHNR and CDR2 FQNEAQ (reference sequence). The CDR3 runs 14 residues. This chain's CDR3 is CASTPLGGIYEQYF. The CDR3 DNA reads as TGTGCCAGCACCCCTCTGGGGGGAATTTACGAGCAGTACTTC.

The rearrangement uses TRBV24-1 and TRBJ2-7; 7 bases fit TRBD1. The CDR3 contains 14 residues. Germline CDR1 is KGHDR and CDR2 is SFDVKD. With V trimmed by 4 bases and J by 3 bases, 5 bases remained unmatched. The CDR3 spells CATSDSGTDYEQYF. Here the CDR3 DNA reads TGTGCCACCAGTGACTCCGGGACAGACTACGAGCAGTACTTC.

The rearrangement links TRBV4-1 to TRBJ2-5, with 7 positions matching TRBD2. Unmatched junction bases numbered 4, after V lost 5 bases and J lost 4 bases. The CDR3 length is 13 residues. Germline CDR1 is MGHRA and CDR2 is YSYEKL. CDR3: CASSATGGETQYF. The CDR3 coding sequence is TGCGCCAGCAGCGCAACGGGAGGAGAGACCCAGTACTTC.

The CDR3 DNA sequence: TGTGCCAGCAGCTTGGCCGGTCAGGGGCCCTACAATGAGCAGTTCTTC. It codes for CASSLAGQGPYNEQFF. V is TRBV5-6 and J is TRBJ2-1, with D possibly matching TRBD1 (6 bases). The CDR3 runs to 16 residues. Germline V lookup: CDR1 SGHDT, CDR2 YYEEEE. The V end was cut by 0 bases, the J end by 2 bases, with 12 bases between.

V is TRBV5-1 and J is TRBJ2-1; D might be TRBD2 (6 bases). Trimming removed 2 bases from V and 3 bases from J, with 9 bases in between. This CDR3 is built from 14 residues. Germline CDR1 reads SGHRS; CDR2 reads YFSETQ. CDR3 DNA sequence: TGCGCCAGCAGCTTCGCTAGCGACTACAATGAGCAGTTCTTC. This gives the protein CASSFASDYNEQFF.

In nucleotides, the CDR3 is TGTGCCAGCAGTGAAAGGGGCGTTTCCGGGGAGCTGTTTTTT. Its protein product is CASSERGVSGELFF. The chain couples TRBV2 to TRBJ2-2, with D possibly being TRBD1 (5 bases). V lost 2 bases, J lost 6 bases, and 10 bases lay in between. The CDR3 covers 14 residues. Germline CDR1 is SNHLY and CDR2 is FYNNEI.

V is TRBV20-1 and J is TRBJ2-1; possibly TRBD2 for D (5 bases). There are 16 residues in the CDR3. CDR1 is DFQATT and CDR2 is SNEGSKA in the germline V gene (reference sequence). The V end was cut by 3 bases, the J end by 7 bases, with 22 bases between. The CDR3 DNA is TGCAGTGCTAGTCGGGTGCGGGCTGGTCCGGGAAATGAGCAGTTCTTC. This codes for CSASRVRAGPGNEQFF.

A few counts support this clone. In DNA form, the CDR3 reads TGTGCCAGCATTCCTGGGGGCTCAACCCCCTACGAGCAGTACTTC. This gives the protein CASIPGGSTPYEQYF. The chain combines TRBV28 with TRBJ2-7, with D possibly matching TRBD1 (6 bases). The germline gives CDR1 MDHEN, CDR2 SYDVKM. The V end lost 7 bases, the J end lost 2 bases, and 18 bases lay between the germline ends. CDR3 length: 15 residues.

This sequence joins TRBV28 and TRBJ2-7; D gene unclear. The CDR3 loop spans 13 amino acids. Germline loops: CDR1 MDHEN, CDR2 SYDVKM. V was cut by 0 bases and J by 5 bases, with 8 bases left in between. This chain's CDR3 is CASSLWYEDEQYF. The CDR3 bases are TGTGCCAGCAGTTTATGGTACGAGGACGAGCAGTACTTC.

The V and J genes are TRBV5-1 and TRBJ2-2; D is perhaps TRBD2 (5 bases). Deletions cut 2 bases from V and 7 bases from J, with 12 bases between. This CDR3 has 14 residues. The germline gives CDR1 SGHRS, CDR2 YFSETQ. CDR3 amino acids: CASSFLRAGGELFF. The DNA of the CDR3 is TGCGCCAGCAGCTTCCTTCGGGCGGGCGGGGAGCTGTTTTTT.